This T cell receptor (beta chain) was retrieved from a study of cytomegalovirus exposure and HLA in healthy donors. General observations from the study: The majority of TCR sequences were rare, yet some public TCRs appeared in many donors. Three of the chains that were CMV-associated were confirmed in vitro to be specific for CMV antigens.

Of note for this clone: Its antigen is as yet unknown. Different DNA sequences within this sample yield the same CDR3.

This CDR3 spans 14 amino acids. Germline loops: CDR1 MNHEY, CDR2 SMNVEV (reference sequence). V lost 6 bases and J lost 4, with 13 bases in between. With 60 Vbeta and 13 Jbeta primers, the PCR was carried out. Sequencing used immunoSEQ multiplex PCR; TCRdb keeps in-frame clones, though not all of them. The sample lists fewer than 250,000 clones, about four fifths occurring once. Sequencing was carried out using PBMCs. This chain links TRBV27 with TRBJ1-5; perhaps TRBD1 as D (5 bases). The clonotype comes from a man aged 18 to 35 in good health and CMV-seronegative. CDR3 bases: TGTGCCAGCAGCTCGGGCGGGGGGAATCAGCCCCAGCATTTT. It encodes CASSSGGGNQPQHF.